A selection of T cell receptor beta chains follows, all from one sample in a study of blood T cell repertoires in COVID-19. This table comes from immunoSEQ multiplex PCR, and its TCRdb copy is limited to in-frame clones, with some not included. The table lists 70,000 or so clones, about three quarters of them singletons. Source material: peripheral blood. These receptor sequences come from a woman aged 70-85 years with acute or convalescent COVID-19. Each CDR3 is given with its conserved first and last residue. A D gene is named only where the DNA matches it firmly. Where a row states a size, it is once, few, many or the class of an expanded clone; other rows omit it.

TRBJ2-2 . TRBV5-1 TRBD2 TGCGCCAGCAGCTTGGTTCCTAGCGGGGGAACCGGGGAGCTGTTTTTT CASSLVPSGGTGELFF
TRBJ1-2 . TRBV29-1 . TGCAGCTCCCAAGAGCGCTATGGCTACACCTTC CSSQERYGYTF
TRBJ1-6 . TRBV6-5 TRBD1 TGTGCCAGCAGCGGGGACAGGCCTAATTCACCCCTCCACTTT CASSGDRPNSPLHF
TRBJ2-7 . TRBV5-6 . TGTGCCAGCAGCTTGCCAGTATCCTACGAGCAGTACTTC CASSLPVSYEQYF
TRBJ2-1 . TRBV6-5 . TGTGCCAGCAGTTCGCCCTCAACAGGGTCCTACAATGAGCAGTTCTTC CASSSPSTGSYNEQFF
TRBJ2-5 . TRBV6-5 TRBD2 TGTGCCAGCAGTTACTTTACTAGCGGTCATATGACCCAGTACTTC CASSYFTSGHMTQYF
TRBJ2-1 . TRBV11-2 TRBD2 TGTGCCAGCAGCTTAGCCGGACTAGCGGGTATTGAGCAGTTCTTC CASSLAGLAGIEQFF
TRBJ2-4 few TRBV9 TRBD1 TGTGCCAGCAGCGCAGCGACAGGGCTGAACATTCAGTACTTC CASSAATGLNIQYF
TRBJ2-2 few TRBV2 TRBD1 TGTGCCAGCAGTGTGGGACAGGGGTACGGGGAGCTGTTTTTT CASSVGQGYGELFF
TRBJ2-1 many TRBV6-2/TRBV6-3 TRBD2 TGTGCCAGCAGCTCCTTAAGATCGACTAGCGGTACCCCTAATGAGCAGTTCTTC CASSSLRSTSGTPNEQFF
TRBJ1-1 . TRBV6-5 . TGTGCCAGCAGTTACTCGTTGGAGGGGAACACTGAAGCTTTCTTT CASSYSLEGNTEAFF
TRBJ2-1 . TRBV14 . TGTGCCAGCAGCATCTTGGCGGGACGTTACAATGAGCAGTTCTTC CASSILAGRYNEQFF
TRBJ2-3 . TRBV27 . TGTGCCAGCAGTTTATCGGCAGGGTACACAGATACGCAGTATTTT CASSLSAGYTDTQYF
TRBJ2-3 . TRBV14 TRBD2 TGTGCCAGCAGCCATAGACTAGCGCCCCCGACAGATACGCAGTATTTT CASSHRLAPPTDTQYF
TRBJ1-2 . TRBV27 . TGTGCCAGCAGTTTAGCTGTTGGGGGGACTAAAACCTTC CASSLAVGGTKTF
TRBJ1-1 . TRBV12-3/TRBV12-4 TRBD1 TGTGCCAGCAGGAGGGACAGGGGATCTGAAGCTTTCTTT CASRRDRGSEAFF
TRBJ2-5 . TRBV4-2 . TGTGCCAGCAGCCGTCGAGGTAGCCAAGAGACCCAGTACTTC CASSRRGSQETQYF
TRBJ2-3 . TRBV6-5 TRBD1 TGTGCCAGCAGCCCACCGGGACAGCGCACAGATACGCAGTATTTT CASSPPGQRTDTQYF
TRBJ1-3 . TRBV5-4 TRBD1 TGTGCCAGCAGCTCAGTCGGGACAGTCGGAAACACCATATATTTT CASSSVGTVGNTIYF
TRBJ1-4 few TRBV28 TRBD1 TGTGCCAGCAAGAGGGACAGAGTGAATGAAAAACTGTTTTTT CASKRDRVNEKLFF
TRBJ1-2 . TRBV6-1 . TGTGCCAGCAGTCGCCGCACCAACGGAGCGGATGGCTACACCTTC CASSRRTNGADGYTF
TRBJ1-6 . TRBV5-4 . TGTGCCAGCAGCGGCGGGTCTCACAATTCACCCCTCCACTTT CASSGGSHNSPLHF
TRBJ2-3 . TRBV7-2 TRBD2 TGTGCCAGCAGCCTAAAGGGGGCTAGCGGGGTCAGCACAGATACGCAGTATTTT CASSLKGASGVSTDTQYF